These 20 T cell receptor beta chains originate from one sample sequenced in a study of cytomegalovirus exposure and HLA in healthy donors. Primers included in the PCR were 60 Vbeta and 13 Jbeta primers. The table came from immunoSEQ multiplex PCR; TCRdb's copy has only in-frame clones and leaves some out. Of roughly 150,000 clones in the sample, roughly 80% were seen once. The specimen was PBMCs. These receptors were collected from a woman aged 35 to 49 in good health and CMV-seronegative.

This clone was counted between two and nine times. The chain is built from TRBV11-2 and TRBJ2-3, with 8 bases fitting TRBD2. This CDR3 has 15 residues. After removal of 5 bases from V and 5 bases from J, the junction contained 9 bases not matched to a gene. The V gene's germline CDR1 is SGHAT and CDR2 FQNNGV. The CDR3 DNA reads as TGTGCCAGCAGCCGCGCGGGAGGTCCCCTAGATACGCAGTATTTT. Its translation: CASSRAGGPLDTQYF.

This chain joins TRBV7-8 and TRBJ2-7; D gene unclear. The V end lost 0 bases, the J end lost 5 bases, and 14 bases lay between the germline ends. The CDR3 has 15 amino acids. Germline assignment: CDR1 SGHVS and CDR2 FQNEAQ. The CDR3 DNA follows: TGTGCCAGCAGCTTAGCGGAGTTAATTGTCCACGAGCAGTACTTC. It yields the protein CASSLAELIVHEQYF.

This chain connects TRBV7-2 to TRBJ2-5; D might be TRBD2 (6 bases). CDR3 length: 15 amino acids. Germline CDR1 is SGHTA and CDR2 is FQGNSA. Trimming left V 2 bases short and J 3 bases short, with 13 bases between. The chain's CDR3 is CASSLILASKETQYF. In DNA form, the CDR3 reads TGTGCCAGCAGCTTAATACTAGCTAGCAAAGAGACCCAGTACTTC.

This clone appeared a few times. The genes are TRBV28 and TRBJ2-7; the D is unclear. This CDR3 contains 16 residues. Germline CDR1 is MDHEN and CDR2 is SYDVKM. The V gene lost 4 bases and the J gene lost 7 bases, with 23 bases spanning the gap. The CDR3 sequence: CASSSPRTLSYREQYF. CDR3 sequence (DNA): TGTGCCAGCAGTTCCCCGCGTACCCTCTCCTACCGGGAGCAGTACTTC.

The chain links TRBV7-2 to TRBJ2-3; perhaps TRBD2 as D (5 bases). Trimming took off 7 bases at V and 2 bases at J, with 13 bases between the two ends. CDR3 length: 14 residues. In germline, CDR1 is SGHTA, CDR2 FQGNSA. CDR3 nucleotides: TGTGCCAGCAAACTAGAGCCCAACACAGATACGCAGTATTTT. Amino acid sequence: CASKLEPNTDTQYF. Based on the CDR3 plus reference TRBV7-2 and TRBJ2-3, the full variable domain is GAGVSQSPSNKVTEKGKDVELRCDPISGHTALYWYRQSLGQGLEFLIYFQGNSAPDKSGLPSDRFSAERTGGSVSTLTIQRTQQEDSAVYLCASKLEPNTDTQYFGPGTRLTVL.

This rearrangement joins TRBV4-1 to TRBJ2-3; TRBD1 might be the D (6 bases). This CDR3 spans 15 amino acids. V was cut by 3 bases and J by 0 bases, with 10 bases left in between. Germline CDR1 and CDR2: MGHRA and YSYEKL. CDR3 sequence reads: CASSHSGASTDTQYF. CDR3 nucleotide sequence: TGCGCCAGCAGCCATTCAGGGGCTAGCACAGATACGCAGTATTTT.

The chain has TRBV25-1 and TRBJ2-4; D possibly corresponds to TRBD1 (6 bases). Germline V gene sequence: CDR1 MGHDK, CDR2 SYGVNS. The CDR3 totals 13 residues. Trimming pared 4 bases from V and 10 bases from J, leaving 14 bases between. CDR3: CASSAPQGRIQYF. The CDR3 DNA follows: TGTGCCAGCAGTGCACCACAGGGTCGGATTCAGTACTTC.

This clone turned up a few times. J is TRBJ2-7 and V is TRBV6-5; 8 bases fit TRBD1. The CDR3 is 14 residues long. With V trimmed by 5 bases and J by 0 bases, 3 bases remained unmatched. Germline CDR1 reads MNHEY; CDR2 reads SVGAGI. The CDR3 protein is CASSRTGTSYEQYF. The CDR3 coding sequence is TGTGCCAGCAGTCGGACAGGGACCTCCTACGAGCAGTACTTC.

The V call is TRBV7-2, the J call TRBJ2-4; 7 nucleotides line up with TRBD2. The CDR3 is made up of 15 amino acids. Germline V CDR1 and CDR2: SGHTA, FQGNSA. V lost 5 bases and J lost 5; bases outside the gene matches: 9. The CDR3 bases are TGTGCCAGCAGCCAGGATTGGACTAGTCAAAACATTCAGTACTTC. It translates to CASSQDWTSQNIQYF.

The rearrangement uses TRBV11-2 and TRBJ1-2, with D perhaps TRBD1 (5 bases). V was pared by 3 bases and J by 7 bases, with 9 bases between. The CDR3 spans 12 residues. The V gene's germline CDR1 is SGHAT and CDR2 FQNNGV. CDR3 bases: TGTGCCAGCAGCTTTAGCGGGGGTGGCTACACCTTC. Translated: CASSFSGGGYTF. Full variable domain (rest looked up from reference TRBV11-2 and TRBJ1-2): EAGVAQSPRYKIIEKRQSVAFWCNPISGHATLYWYQQILGQGPKLLIQFQNNGVVDDSQLPKDRFSAERLKGVDSTLKIQPAKLEDSAVYLCASSFSGGGYTFGSGTRLTVV.

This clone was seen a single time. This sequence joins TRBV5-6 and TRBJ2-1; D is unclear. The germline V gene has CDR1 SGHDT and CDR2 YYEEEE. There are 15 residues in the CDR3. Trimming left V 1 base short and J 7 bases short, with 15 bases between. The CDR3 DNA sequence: TGTGCCAGCAGCTTGAGCCAGCTTTTGAGGAATGAGCAGTTCTTC. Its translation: CASSLSQLLRNEQFF.

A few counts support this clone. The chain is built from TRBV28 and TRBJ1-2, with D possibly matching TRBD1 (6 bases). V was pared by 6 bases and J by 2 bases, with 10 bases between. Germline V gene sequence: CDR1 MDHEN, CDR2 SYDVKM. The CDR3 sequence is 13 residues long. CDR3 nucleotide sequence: TGTGCCAGCAGGGCACAGGGAAACTATGGCTACACCTTC. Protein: CASRAQGNYGYTF.

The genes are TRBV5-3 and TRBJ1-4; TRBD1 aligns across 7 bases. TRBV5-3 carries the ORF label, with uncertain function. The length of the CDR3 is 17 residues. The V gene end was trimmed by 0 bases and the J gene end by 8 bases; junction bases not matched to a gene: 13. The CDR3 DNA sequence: TGTGCCAGAAGCTTGGGTCAGGGGGTGTTTGTGACGGAAAAACTGTTTTTT. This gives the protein CARSLGQGVFVTEKLFF.

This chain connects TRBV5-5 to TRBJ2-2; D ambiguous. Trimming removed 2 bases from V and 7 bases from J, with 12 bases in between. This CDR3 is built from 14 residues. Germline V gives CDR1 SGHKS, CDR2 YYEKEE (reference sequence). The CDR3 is CASSFGQVVGELFF. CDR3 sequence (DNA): TGTGCCAGCAGCTTTGGGCAGGTTGTCGGGGAGCTGTTTTTT.

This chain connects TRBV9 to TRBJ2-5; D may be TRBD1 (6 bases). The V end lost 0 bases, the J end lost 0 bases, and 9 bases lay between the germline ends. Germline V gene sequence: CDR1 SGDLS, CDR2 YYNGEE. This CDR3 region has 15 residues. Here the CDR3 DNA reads TGTGCCAGCAGCGTAGAGGGGGTATACCAAGAGACCCAGTACTTC. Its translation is CASSVEGVYQETQYF.

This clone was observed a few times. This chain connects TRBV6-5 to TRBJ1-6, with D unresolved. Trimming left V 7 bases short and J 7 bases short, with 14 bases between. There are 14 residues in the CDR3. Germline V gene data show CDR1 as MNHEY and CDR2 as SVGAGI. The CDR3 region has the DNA TGTGCCAGCACCCCAGGTTATCAGAATTCACCCCTCCACTTT. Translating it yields CASTPGYQNSPLHF.

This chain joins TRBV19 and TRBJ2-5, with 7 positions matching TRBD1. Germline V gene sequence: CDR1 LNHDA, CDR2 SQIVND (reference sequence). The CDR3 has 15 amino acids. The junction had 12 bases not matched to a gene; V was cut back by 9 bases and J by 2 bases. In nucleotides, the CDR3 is TGTGCCAGCTCGGACAGGCGAAACCTACAAGAGACCCAGTACTTC. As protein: CASSDRRNLQETQYF.

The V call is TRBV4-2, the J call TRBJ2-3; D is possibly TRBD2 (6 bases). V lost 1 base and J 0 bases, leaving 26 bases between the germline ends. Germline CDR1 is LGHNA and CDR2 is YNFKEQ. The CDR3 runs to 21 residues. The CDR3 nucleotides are TGTGCCAGCAGCCAAGGAATCTATGAAGTGTCTAGCGAGACGAGCACAGATACGCAGTATTTT. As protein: CASSQGIYEVSSETSTDTQYF.

CDR3 sequence: CASSYGQGNTEAFF. CDR3 nucleotides: TGTGCCAGCAGTTACGGACAGGGGAACACTGAAGCTTTCTTT. The rearrangement joins TRBV6-5 to TRBJ1-1; 8 bases are a match to TRBD1. The CDR3 length is 14 residues. J was trimmed by 1 base and V by 2 bases; bases with no gene match: 0. CDR1 MNHEY and CDR2 SVGAGI come from the germline V gene.

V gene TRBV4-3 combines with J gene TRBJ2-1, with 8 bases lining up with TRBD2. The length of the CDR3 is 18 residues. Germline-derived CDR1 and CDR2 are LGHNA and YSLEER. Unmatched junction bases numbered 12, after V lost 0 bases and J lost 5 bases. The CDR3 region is CASSQDPAGAPPHNEQFF. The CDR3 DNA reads TGCGCCAGCAGCCAAGATCCAGCGGGAGCCCCCCCTCACAATGAGCAGTTCTTC.